This T cell receptor (beta chain) was captured in a study of OX40 agonist ivuxolimab in advanced cancers. Study as a whole: Ivuxolimab was delivered to patients intravenously every 2 weeks at doses spanning 0.01 to 10 mg/kg. Patients treated during dose escalation were battling hepatocellular carcinoma, melanoma, renal cell or head and neck cancer. It was permissible to have had prior anti-PD-1, anti-PD-L1 or anti-CTLA-4 therapy, and under 45% had some.

Produced via immunoSEQ multiplex PCR; TCRdb's table is partial and in-frame only. The table records 25,000 to 35,000 clones, roughly 84% of them present only once. Details on this clone: Its antigen remains unknown.

Study outcomes and limitations: Relative to CD4+, CD8+ T cells held more expanded clones on average.

Unmatched junction bases numbered 11, after V lost 7 bases and J lost 0 bases. This CDR3 is 17 amino acids long. CDR1 LNHDA and CDR2 SQIVND come from the germline V gene (reference sequence). The gene calls are TRBV19 and TRBJ1-1, with 10 bases lining up with TRBD1. The clonotype was recovered from an adult with an advanced solid tumor such as melanoma, head and neck, liver or kidney cancer. The material was CD4+ or CD8+ T cells sorted from blood, obtained in a trial of the OX40 agonist ivuxolimab. In DNA, the CDR3 is TGTGCCAGTACTCCATTAGGGACAGGGGCCCTGAACACTGAAGCTTTCTTT. Protein: CASTPLGTGALNTEAFF.